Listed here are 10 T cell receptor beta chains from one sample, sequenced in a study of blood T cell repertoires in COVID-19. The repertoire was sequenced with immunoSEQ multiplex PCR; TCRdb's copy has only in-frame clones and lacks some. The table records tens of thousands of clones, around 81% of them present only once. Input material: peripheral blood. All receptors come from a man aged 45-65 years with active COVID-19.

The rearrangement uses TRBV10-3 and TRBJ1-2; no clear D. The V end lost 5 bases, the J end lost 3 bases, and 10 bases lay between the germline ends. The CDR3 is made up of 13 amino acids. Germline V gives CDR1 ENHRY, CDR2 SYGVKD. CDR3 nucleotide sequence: TGTGCCATCAGTCCTACAGCGGACTATGGCTACACCTTC. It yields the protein CAISPTADYGYTF.

The CDR3 protein is CASSLGVTRTEAFF. The DNA of the CDR3 is TGCGCCAGCAGCTTGGGGGTGACAAGAACTGAAGCTTTCTTT. This chain links TRBV5-1 with TRBJ1-1; D call uncertain. V lost 0 bases, J lost 5 bases, and 11 bases lay in between. CDR1 SGHRS and CDR2 YFSETQ come from the germline V gene. The CDR3 loop spans 14 amino acids.

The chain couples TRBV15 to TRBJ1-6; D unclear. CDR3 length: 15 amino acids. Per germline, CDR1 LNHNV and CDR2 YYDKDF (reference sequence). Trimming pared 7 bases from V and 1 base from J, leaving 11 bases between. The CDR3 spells CATNFARSYNSPLHF. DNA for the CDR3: TGTGCCACCAACTTCGCTAGGTCCTATAATTCACCCCTCCACTTT.

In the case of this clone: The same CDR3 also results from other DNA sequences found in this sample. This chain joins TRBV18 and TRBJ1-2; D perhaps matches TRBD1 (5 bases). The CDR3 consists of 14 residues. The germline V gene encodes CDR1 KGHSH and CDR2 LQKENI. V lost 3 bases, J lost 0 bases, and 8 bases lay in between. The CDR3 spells CASSPDSANYGYTF. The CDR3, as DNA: TGTGCCAGCTCACCTGACAGCGCTAACTATGGCTACACCTTC.

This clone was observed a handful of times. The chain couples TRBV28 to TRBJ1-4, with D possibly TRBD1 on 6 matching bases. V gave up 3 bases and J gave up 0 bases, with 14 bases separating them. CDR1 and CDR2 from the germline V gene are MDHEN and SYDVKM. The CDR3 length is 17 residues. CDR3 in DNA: TGTGCCAGCAGTTTGGGGGCTAAGTCCCCAACTAATGAAAAACTGTTTTTT. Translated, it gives CASSLGAKSPTNEKLFF. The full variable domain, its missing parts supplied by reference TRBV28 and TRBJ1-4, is DVKVTQSSRYLVKRTGEKVFLECVQDMDHENMFWYRQDPGLGLRLIYFSYDVKMKEKGDIPEGYSVSREKKERFSLILESASTNQTSMYLCASSLGAKSPTNEKLFFGSGTQLSVL.

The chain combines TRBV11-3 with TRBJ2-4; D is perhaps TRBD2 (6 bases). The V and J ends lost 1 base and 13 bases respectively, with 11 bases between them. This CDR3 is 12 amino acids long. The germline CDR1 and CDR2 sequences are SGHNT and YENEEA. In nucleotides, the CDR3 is TGTGCCAGCAGCTTAGGGGGCGGGGCCCAGTACTTC. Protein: CASSLGGGAQYF.

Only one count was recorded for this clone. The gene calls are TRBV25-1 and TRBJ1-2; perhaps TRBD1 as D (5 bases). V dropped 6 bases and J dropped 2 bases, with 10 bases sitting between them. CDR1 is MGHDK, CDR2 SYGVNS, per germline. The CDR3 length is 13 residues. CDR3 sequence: CASRADTNYGYTF. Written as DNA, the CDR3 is TGTGCCAGCAGGGCGGACACCAACTATGGCTACACCTTC.

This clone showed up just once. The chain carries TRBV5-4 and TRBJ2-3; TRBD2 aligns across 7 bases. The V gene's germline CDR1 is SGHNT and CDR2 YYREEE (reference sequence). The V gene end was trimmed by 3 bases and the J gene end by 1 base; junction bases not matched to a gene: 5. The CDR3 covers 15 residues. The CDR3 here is CASSSSGRGTDTQYF. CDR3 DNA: TGTGCCAGCAGCTCCTCAGGGAGGGGCACAGATACGCAGTATTTT.

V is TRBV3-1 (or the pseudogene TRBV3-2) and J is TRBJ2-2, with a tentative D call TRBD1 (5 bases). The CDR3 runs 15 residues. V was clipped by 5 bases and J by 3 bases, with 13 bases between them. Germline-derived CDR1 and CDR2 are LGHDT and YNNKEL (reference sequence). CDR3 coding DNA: TGTGCCAGCAGCAAATCAGACAGCCACACCGGGGAGCTGTTTTTT. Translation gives CASSKSDSHTGELFF.

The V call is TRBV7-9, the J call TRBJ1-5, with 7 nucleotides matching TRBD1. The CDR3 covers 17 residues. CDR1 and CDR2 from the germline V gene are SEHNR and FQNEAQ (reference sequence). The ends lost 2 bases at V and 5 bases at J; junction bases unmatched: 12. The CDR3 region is CASSLTNRGIPDQPQHF. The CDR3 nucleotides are TGTGCCAGCAGCTTAACAAACAGGGGAATTCCGGATCAGCCCCAGCATTTT.